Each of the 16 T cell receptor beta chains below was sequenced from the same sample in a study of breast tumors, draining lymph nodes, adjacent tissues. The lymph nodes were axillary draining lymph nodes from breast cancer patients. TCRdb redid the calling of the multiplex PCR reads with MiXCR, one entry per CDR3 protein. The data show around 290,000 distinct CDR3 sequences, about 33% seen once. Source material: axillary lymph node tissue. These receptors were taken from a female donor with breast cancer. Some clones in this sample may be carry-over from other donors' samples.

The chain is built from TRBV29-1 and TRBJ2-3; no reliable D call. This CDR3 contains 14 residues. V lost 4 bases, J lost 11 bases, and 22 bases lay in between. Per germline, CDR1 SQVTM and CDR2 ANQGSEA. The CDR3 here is CSVVRTVGYNEQYF. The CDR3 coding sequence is TGCAGCGTTGTGAGGACCGTTGGATACAATGAGCAGTATTTT.

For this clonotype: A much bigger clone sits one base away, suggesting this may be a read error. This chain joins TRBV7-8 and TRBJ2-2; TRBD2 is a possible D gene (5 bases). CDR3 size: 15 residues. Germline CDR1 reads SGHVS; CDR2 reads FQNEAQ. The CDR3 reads CASGLVGENTGELFF. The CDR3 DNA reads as TGTGCCAGCGGCTTAGTCGGGGAGAACACCGGGGAGCTGTTTTTT.

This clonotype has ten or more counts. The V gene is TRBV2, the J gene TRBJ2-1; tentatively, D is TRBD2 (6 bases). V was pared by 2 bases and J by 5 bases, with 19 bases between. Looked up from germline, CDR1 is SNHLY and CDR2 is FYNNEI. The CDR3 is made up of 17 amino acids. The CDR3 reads CASSEIEHGTRNNEQFF. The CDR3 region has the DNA TGTGCCAGCAGTGAAATTGAGCACGGGACTCGCAACAATGAGCAGTTCTTC.

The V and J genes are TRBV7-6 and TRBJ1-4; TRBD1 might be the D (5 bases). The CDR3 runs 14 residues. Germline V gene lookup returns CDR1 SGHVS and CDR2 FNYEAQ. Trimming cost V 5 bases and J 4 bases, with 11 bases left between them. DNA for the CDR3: TGTGCCAGCAGCCCCGGCGGGGGTAATGAAAAACTGTTTTTT. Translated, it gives CASSPGGGNEKLFF.

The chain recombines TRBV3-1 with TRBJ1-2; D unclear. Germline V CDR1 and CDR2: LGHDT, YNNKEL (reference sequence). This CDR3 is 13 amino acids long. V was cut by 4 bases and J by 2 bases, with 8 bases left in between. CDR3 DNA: TGTGCCAGCAGCCTCCAAGGGAACTATGGCTACACCTTC. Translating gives CASSLQGNYGYTF.

CDR3 region: CSAGQGSNEQYF. The CDR3 bases are TGCAGCGCGGGACAGGGCAGTAATGAGCAGTATTTT. V and J are TRBV29-1 and TRBJ2-3, with 9 bases lining up with TRBD1. The CDR3 totals 12 residues. Germline loops: CDR1 SQVTM, CDR2 ANQGSEA. J lost 11 bases, V lost 7 bases, and 10 bases had no gene match.

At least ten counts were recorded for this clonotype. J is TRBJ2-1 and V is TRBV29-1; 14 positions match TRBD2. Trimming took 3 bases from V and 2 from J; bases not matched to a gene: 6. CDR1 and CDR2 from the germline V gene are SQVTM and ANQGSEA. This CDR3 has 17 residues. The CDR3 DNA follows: TGCAGCGTTGAGGGGACTAGCGGGAGCGGCGCCTACAATGAGCAGTTCTTC. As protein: CSVEGTSGSGAYNEQFF.

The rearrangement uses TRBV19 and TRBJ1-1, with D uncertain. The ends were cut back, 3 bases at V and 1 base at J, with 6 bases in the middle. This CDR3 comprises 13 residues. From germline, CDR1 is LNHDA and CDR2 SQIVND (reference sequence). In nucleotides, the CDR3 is TGTGCCAGTAGTATTGGGGAGAACACTGAAGCTTTCTTT. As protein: CASSIGENTEAFF.

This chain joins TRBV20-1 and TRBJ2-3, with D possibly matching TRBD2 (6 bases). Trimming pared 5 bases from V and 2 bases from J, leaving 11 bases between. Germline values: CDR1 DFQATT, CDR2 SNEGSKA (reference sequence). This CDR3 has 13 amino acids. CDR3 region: CSADGTLTDTQYF. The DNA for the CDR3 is TGCAGTGCTGACGGGACTCTCACAGATACGCAGTATTTT.

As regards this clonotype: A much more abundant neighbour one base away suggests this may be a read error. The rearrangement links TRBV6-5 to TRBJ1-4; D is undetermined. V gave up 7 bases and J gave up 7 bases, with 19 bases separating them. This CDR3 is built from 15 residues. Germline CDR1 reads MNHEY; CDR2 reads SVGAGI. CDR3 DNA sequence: TGTGCCAGCACCCACCTGGGCGGATACAGTGAAAAACTGTTTTTT. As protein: CASTHLGGYSEKLFF.

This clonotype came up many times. CDR3 amino acids: CASSDSHTDTQYF. The CDR3 nucleotides are TGCGCCAGCAGTGACAGCCACACAGATACGCAGTATTTT. The chain links TRBV10-2 to TRBJ2-3; D is unresolved. V was cut by 3 bases and J by 2 bases, with 6 bases left in between. The CDR3 runs to 13 residues. Per germline, CDR1 WSHSY and CDR2 SAAADI.

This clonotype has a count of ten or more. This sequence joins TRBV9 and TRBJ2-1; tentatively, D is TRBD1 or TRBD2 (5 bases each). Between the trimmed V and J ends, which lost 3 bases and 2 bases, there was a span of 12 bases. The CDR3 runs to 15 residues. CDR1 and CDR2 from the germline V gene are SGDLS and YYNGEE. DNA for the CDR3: TGTGCCAGCAGCGGGACGGGACGGACCTACAATGAGCAGTTCTTC. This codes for CASSGTGRTYNEQFF.

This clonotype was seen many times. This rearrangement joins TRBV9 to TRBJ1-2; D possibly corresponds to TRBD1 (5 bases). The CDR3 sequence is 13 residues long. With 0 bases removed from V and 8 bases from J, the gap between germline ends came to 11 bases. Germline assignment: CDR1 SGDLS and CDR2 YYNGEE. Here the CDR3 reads CASSVGTGVGYTF. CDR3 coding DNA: TGTGCCAGCAGCGTAGGGACGGGGGTCGGCTACACCTTC.

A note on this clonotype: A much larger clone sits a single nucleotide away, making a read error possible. CDR3 amino acids: CASSCQGLAPFNEQYF. The CDR3 DNA follows: TGTGCCAGCAGTTGCCAGGGACTAGCGCCGTTTAACGAGCAGTACTTC. The chain carries TRBV6-2 or TRBV6-3 and TRBJ2-7; 10 bases map to TRBD2. V was clipped by 4 bases and J by 5 bases; unmatched bases: 11. The CDR3 extends over 16 amino acids. Germline CDR1 is MNHEY and CDR2 is SVGEGT.

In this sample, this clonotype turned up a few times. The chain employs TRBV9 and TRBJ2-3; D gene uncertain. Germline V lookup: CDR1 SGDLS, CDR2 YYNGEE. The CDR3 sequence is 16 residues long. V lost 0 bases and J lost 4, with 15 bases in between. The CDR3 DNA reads TGTGCCAGCAGCGTAGATCTAGGACCCCGCGCAGATACGCAGTATTTT. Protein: CASSVDLGPRADTQYF.

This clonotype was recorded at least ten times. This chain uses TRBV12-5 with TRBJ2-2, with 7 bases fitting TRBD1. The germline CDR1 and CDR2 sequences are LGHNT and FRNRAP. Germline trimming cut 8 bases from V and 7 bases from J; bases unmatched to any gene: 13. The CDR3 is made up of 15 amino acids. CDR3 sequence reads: CASHQGGAERGELFF. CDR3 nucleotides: TGTGCTAGTCACCAAGGGGGCGCCGAACGCGGGGAGCTGTTTTTT.